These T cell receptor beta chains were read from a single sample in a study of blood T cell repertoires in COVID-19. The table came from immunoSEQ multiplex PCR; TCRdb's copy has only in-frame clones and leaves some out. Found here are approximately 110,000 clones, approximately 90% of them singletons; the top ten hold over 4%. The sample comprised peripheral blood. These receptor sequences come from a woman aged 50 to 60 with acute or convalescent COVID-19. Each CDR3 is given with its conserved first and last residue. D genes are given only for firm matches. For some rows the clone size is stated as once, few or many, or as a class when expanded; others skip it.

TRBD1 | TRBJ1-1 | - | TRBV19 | TGTGCCAGTAACAGGGACAGGGGGCTGGTAAGAACTGAAGCTTTCTTT | CASNRDRGLVRTEAFF
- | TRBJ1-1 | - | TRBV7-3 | TGTGCCAGCAGCCCAAGGGCGGGGGCGAGCACTGAAGCTTTCTTT | CASSPRAGASTEAFF
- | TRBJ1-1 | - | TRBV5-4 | TGTGCCAGCAGCCTACCAGACAGGAACACTGAAGCTTTCTTT | CASSLPDRNTEAFF
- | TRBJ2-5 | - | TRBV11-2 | TGTGCCAGCAGCTTAGGGAGGAGGACTGCCCAAGAGACCCAGTACTTC | CASSLGRRTAQETQYF
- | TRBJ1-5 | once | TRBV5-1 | TGCGCCAGCAGCTTGGGGGGCGGCCAGCCCCAGCATTTT | CASSLGGGQPQHF
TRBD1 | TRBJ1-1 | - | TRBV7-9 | TGTGCCAGCAGCTCATCGGGACAGGGGTATCTTGTCGACACTGAAGCTTTCTTT | CASSSSGQGYLVDTEAFF
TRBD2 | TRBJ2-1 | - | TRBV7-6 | TGTGCCAGCAGCTCACTAGCGAGCTCCTACAATGAGCAGTTCTTC | CASSSLASSYNEQFF
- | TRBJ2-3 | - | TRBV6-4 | TGTGCCAGTAGACAGGATTCCTTCACAGATACGCAGTATTTT | CASRQDSFTDTQYF
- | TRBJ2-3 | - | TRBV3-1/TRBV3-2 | TGTGCCAGCAGCCAAAAGGGGGACACAGATACGCAGTATTTT | CASSQKGDTDTQYF
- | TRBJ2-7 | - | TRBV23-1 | TGCGCCAGCAGCCTACCGGAAGCCCCCGGGAGCCTCGAGCAGTACTTC | CASSLPEAPGSLEQYF
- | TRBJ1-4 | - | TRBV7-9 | TGTGCCAGCAGCTTCGGGGGTGGTAATGAAAAACTGTTTTTT | CASSFGGGNEKLFF
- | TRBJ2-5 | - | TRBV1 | TGCACCAGCAGCCAAGATTCGGCTAGCGGGGAGGAAGAGACCCAGTACTTC | CTSSQDSASGEEETQYF
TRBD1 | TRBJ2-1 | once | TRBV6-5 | TGTGCCAGCAGTTACGGGACAGGGGGACGTGGGGAGCAGTTCTTC | CASSYGTGGRGEQFF
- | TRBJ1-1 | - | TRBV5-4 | TGTGCCAGCAGCTTGGGACAAATGAACACTGAAGCTTTCTTT | CASSLGQMNTEAFF
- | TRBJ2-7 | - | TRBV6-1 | TGTGCCAGCAGTGACATACTAACGGGCGGGTCCCTCTCCTACGAGCAGTACTTC | CASSDILTGGSLSYEQYF
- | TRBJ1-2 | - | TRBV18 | TGTGCCAGCTCACTCGCCCCTCGGTCCTCCCTTTATGGCTACACCTTC | CASSLAPRSSLYGYTF
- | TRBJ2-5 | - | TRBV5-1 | TGCGCCAGCAGCTTGTTGGGCCCAGAGACCCAGTACTTC | CASSLLGPETQYF
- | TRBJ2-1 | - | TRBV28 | TGTGCCAGCAGCCCCGAGGGTGAGCAGTTCTTC | CASSPEGEQFF
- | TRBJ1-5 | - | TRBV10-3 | TGTGCCATCAGTGAAGGGGGGGACAATCAGCCCCAGCATTTT | CAISEGGDNQPQHF
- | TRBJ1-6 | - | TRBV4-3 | TGCGCCAGCAGCCAAGATGACAGCGGCCAGGGGATCTCACCCCTCCACTTT | CASSQDDSGQGISPLHF
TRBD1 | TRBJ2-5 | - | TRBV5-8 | TGTGCCAGCAGCGAACAGGGGGCGCCCGGGGGAGAGACCCAGTACTTC | CASSEQGAPGGETQYF
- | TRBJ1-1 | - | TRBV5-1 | TGCGCCAGCAGGCCCATCCTAGGGAACACTGAAGCTTTCTTT | CASRPILGNTEAFF
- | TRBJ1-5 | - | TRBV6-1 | TGTGCCAGCAGTGAACTGACAGGTAGCAATCAGCCCCAGCATTTT | CASSELTGSNQPQHF
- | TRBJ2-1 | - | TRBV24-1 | TGTGCCACCAGGGGGGGCAATGAGCAGTTCTTC | CATRGGNEQFF
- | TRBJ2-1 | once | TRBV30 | TGTGCCTGGAGTGTAGGGGCGATCCGTTTCTTC | CAWSVGAIRFF
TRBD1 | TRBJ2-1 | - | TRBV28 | TGTGCCAGCAGTTTTCAGACAGGGAATATCTACAATGAGCAGTTCTTC | CASSFQTGNIYNEQFF
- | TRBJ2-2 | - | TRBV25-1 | TGTGCCAGCAGTACCAGGGTGGACACCGGGGAGCTGTTTTTT | CASSTRVDTGELFF
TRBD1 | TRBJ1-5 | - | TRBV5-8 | TGTGCCAGCAGCTCGACAGGGAAGGGCAATCAGCCCCAGCATTTT | CASSSTGKGNQPQHF
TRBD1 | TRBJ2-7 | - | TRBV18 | TGTGCCAGCTCGCTTTACGGGACAGAGTACGAGCAGTACTTC | CASSLYGTEYEQYF
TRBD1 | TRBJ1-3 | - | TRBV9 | TGTGCCAGCAGCGTAGAGGGGCAGGGGGCGGGAAACACCATATATTTT | CASSVEGQGAGNTIYF